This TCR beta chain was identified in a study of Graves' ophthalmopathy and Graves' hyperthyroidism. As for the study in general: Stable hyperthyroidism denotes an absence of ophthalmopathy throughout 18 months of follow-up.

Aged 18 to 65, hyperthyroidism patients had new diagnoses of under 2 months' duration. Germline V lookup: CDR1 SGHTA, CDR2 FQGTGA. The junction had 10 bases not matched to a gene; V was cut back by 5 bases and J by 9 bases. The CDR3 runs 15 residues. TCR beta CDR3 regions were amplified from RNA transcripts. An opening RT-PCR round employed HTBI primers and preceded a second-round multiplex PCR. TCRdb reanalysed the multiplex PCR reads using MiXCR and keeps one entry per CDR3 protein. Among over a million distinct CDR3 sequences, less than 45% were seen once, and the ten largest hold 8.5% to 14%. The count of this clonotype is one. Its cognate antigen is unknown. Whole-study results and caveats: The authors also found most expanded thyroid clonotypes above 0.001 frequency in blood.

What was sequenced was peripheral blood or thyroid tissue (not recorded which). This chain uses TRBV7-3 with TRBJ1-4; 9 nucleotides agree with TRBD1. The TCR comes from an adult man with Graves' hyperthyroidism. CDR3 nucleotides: TGTGCCAGCAGCCCAAACCGGGACAGGGCAAAAAAACTGTTTTTT. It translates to CASSPNRDRAKKLFF.